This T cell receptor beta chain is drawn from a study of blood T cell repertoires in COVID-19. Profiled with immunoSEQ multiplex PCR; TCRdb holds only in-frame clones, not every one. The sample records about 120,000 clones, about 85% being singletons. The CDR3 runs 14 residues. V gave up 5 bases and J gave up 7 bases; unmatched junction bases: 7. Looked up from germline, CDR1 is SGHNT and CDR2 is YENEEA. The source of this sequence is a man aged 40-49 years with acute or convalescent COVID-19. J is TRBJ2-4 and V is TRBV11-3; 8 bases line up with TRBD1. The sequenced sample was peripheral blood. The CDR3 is CASSRQGSSNIQYF. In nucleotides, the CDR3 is TGTGCCAGCAGCCGACAGGGGAGTTCGAACATTCAGTACTTC.